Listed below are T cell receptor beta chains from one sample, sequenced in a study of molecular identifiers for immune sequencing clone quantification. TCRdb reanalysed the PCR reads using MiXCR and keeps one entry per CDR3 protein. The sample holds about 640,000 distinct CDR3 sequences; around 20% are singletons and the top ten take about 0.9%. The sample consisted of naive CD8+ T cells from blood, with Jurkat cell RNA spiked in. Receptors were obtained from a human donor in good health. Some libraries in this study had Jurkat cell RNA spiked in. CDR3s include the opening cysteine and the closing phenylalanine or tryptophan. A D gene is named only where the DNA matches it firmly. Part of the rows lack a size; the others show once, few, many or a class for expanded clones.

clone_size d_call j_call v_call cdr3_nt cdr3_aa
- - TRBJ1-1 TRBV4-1 TGCGCCAGCAGCCGATCCGTTATGATTGAAGCTTTCTTT CASSRSVMIEAFF
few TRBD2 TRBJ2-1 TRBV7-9 TGTGCCAGCTCGACTAGCGGGCCTCAGAGCTCCTACAATGAGCAGTTCTTC CASSTSGPQSSYNEQFF
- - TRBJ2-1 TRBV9 TGTGCCAGCAGCGCCCGCGACCAGGCCACCCCATACAATGAGCAGTTCTTC CASSARDQATPYNEQFF
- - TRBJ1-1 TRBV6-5 TGTGCCAGCAGTTACTCGGCCGACATTGAAGCTTTCTTT CASSYSADIEAFF
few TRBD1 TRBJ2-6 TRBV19 TGTGCCACCACGATGGGGACAGGGGCCTACGGCGGGGCCAACGTCCTGACTTTC CATTMGTGAYGGANVLTF
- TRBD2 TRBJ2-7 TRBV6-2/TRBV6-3 TGTGCCAGCCTCCTACGAGCGGGGTCCTACGAGCAGTACTTC CASLLRAGSYEQYF
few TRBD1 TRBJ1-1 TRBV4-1 TGCGCCAGCAGCCTACAGGGGGCGCGGGCTTTCTTT CASSLQGARAFF
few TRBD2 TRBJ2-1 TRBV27 TGTGCCAGCCAATCACTAGCGTCCTCCTACAATGAGCAGTTCTTC CASQSLASSYNEQFF
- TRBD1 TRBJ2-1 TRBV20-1 TGCAGTGCGAATAGCCGGGACAGAGCCTACAATGAGCAGTTCTTC CSANSRDRAYNEQFF
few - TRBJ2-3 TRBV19 TGTGCCAGTAGTATATCGGGCAGTTCACACGGTGAGCAGTATTTT CASSISGSSHGEQYF
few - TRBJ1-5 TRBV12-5 TGTGCTAGTGGTCCAACAAGCAATCAGCCCCAGCATTTT CASGPTSNQPQHF
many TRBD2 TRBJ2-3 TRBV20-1 TGCAGTGCTAGAGATAGCTTTGGGACTAGCTGGGATACGCAGTATTTT CSARDSFGTSWDTQYF
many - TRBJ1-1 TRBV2 TGTGCCAGCAGATACCCTCCTTATGAGGACACTGAAGCTTTCTTT CASRYPPYEDTEAFF
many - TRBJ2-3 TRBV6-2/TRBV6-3 TGTGCCAGCAATCCCGGAGGGGGCAGGCCAGATACGCAGTATTTT CASNPGGGRPDTQYF
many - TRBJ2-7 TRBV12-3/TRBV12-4 TGTGCCAGCAGTTTGTACGGGGTGAGCTACGAGCAGTACTTC CASSLYGVSYEQYF
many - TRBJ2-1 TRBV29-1 TGCAGCGTTTTCCTTGGAGGTGAGCAGTTCTTC CSVFLGGEQFF
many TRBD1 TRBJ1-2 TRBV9 TGTGCCAGCAGCGCAAGGACAGGTGCTTCTCATGGCTACACCTTC CASSARTGASHGYTF
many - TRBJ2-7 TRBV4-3 TGCGCCAGCAGCCAAGATCTTGGGGGCAGGGGATACGAGCAGTACTTC CASSQDLGGRGYEQYF
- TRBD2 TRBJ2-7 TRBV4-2 TGTGCCAGCAGCCAAGTACTGGGACTAGCTTACGAGCAGTACTTC CASSQVLGLAYEQYF
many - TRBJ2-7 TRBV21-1 TGTGCCAGCAGCAAAGTAGATAGCGGGGGCGGTAGGTCCTACGAGCAGTACTTC CASSKVDSGGGRSYEQYF
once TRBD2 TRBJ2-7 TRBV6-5 TGTGCCAGCAGTTACTCCGCGGGAGGGCCGTTTGAGCAGTACTTC CASSYSAGGPFEQYF
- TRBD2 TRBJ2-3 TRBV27 TGTGCCAGCGGTTTAGCGGGACTAGCGGGACTCACAGATACGCAGTATTTT CASGLAGLAGLTDTQYF
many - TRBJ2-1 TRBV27 TGTGCCAGCAGTCCGACGTGGAGCGGGGGACAGAACAATGAGCAGTTCTTC CASSPTWSGGQNNEQFF
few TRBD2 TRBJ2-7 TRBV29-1 TGCAGCGTGAAGACTAGCGACGCCTACGAGCAGTACTTC CSVKTSDAYEQYF
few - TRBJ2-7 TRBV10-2 TGCGCCAGCGGGGGGGCCGCAAGCCCCTACGAGCAGTACTTC CASGGAASPYEQYF
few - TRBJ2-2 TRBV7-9 TGTGCCAGCACCATTGAGGGCACGAACACCGGGGAGCTGTTTTTT CASTIEGTNTGELFF
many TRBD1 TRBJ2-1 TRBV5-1 TGCGCCAGCAGATTGGCACCGGGACAGGGGGTCTATGAGCAGTTCTTC CASRLAPGQGVYEQFF
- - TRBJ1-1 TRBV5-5 TGTGCCAGCAGCTTGAGGGCAGGTGATGAAGCTTTCTTT CASSLRAGDEAFF
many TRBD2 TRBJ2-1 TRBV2 TGTGCCAGCAGTGAAGCGCGTAGCGGGGGCAATGAGCAGTTCTTC CASSEARSGGNEQFF
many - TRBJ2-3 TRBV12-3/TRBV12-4 TGTGCCAGCAGTTTATATCGGACACAGGCTGGCACAGATACGCAGTATTTT CASSLYRTQAGTDTQYF
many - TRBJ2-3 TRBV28 TGTGCCAGCGGAGATGGAGATACGCAGTATTTT CASGDGDTQYF
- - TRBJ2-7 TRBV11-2 TGTGCCAGCACTCAGTACATCCCCTACGAGCAGTACTTC CASTQYIPYEQYF
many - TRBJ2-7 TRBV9 TGTGCCAGCAGCGAGGCCCCCGGGTACGAGCAGTACTTC CASSEAPGYEQYF